These 31 T cell receptor beta chains came from one sample sequenced in a study of cytomegalovirus exposure and HLA in healthy donors. PCR employed 60 Vbeta and 13 Jbeta primers. Sequencing used immunoSEQ multiplex PCR; TCRdb keeps in-frame clones, though not all of them. The table records approximately 140,000 clones, 82% of them present only once. The sequenced sample consisted of PBMCs. All receptors come from a man aged 18 to 30 in good health and CMV-seropositive.

In this sample, this clone turned up a few times. The chain is built from TRBV27 and TRBJ2-3; the match to TRBD2 covers 8 bases. The V gene's germline CDR1 is MNHEY and CDR2 SMNVEV (reference sequence). J lost 7 bases, V lost 0 bases, and 6 bases had no gene match. The length of the CDR3 is 15 residues. The CDR3 sequence is CASSLSRRGGYTQYF. Written as DNA, the CDR3 is TGTGCCAGCAGTTTATCTCGGCGCGGGGGGTATACGCAGTATTTT.

The chain joins TRBV5-4 to TRBJ2-1, with TRBD1 identical over 9 bases. J gave up 6 bases and V 2 bases, and 6 bases lay outside the gene matches. Germline CDR1 SGHNT, CDR2 YYREEE (reference sequence). The CDR3 has 15 amino acids. CDR3 sequence: CASSFWTGDRNEQFF. CDR3 nucleotides: TGTGCCAGCAGCTTCTGGACAGGGGATCGCAATGAGCAGTTCTTC.

The rearrangement links TRBV30 to TRBJ1-4, with D hard to call. The CDR3 sequence is 15 residues long. V lost 1 base, J lost 7 bases, and 16 bases lay in between. Germline V gene data show CDR1 as GTSNPN and CDR2 as SVGIG (reference sequence). The CDR3 DNA follows: TGTGCCTGGAGTGCCTCACACGGGAGTAGTGAAAAACTGTTTTTT. This sequence encodes CAWSASHGSSEKLFF.

The chain combines TRBV4-2 with TRBJ2-2; tentatively, D is TRBD1 (5 bases). From germline, CDR1 is LGHNA and CDR2 YNFKEQ. V lost 4 bases, J lost 4 bases, and 10 bases lay in between. The CDR3 covers 14 residues. CDR3 bases: TGTGCCAGCAGCCCCCGAAGGGGCACCGGGGAGCTGTTTTTT. It specifies CASSPRRGTGELFF.

V gene TRBV28 combines with J gene TRBJ2-2; 10 nucleotides line up with TRBD2. From germline, CDR1 is MDHEN and CDR2 SYDVKM. V was pared by 6 bases and J by 4 bases, with 5 bases of the junction left unmatched. This CDR3 is built from 15 residues. CDR3 sequence: CASSIAGGGTGELFF. The CDR3 coding sequence is TGTGCCAGCAGCATAGCGGGAGGTGGCACCGGGGAGCTGTTTTTT. The whole variable domain, filled in from reference TRBV28 and TRBJ2-2, reads DVKVTQSSRYLVKRTGEKVFLECVQDMDHENMFWYRQDPGLGLRLIYFSYDVKMKEKGDIPEGYSVSREKKERFSLILESASTNQTSMYLCASSIAGGGTGELFFGEGSRLTVL.

This chain's CDR3 is CAWSVLAGRGQDVYGYTF. The CDR3 nucleotides are TGTGCCTGGAGTGTACTAGCGGGCAGGGGGCAAGACGTCTATGGCTACACCTTC. The rearrangement uses TRBV30 and TRBJ1-2; TRBD1 agrees at 8 bases. CDR1 GTSNPN and CDR2 SVGIG come from the germline V gene (reference sequence). The V gene end was trimmed by 0 bases and the J gene end by 4 bases; junction bases not matched to a gene: 16. This CDR3 is built from 18 residues.

This clone was seen a few times. The chain recombines TRBV19 with TRBJ1-1, with D uncertain. The V gene lost 3 bases and the J gene lost 1 base, with 12 bases spanning the gap. This CDR3 has 15 residues. Looked up from germline, CDR1 is LNHDA and CDR2 is SQIVND (reference sequence). CDR3 DNA sequence: TGTGCCAGTAGTATCTCGGGTTCGGGGAACACTGAAGCTTTCTTT. Translated: CASSISGSGNTEAFF.

V and J are TRBV10-2 and TRBJ2-7; 7 nucleotides line up with TRBD1. V was pared by 4 bases and J by 7 bases, with 16 bases of the junction left unmatched. This CDR3 is built from 16 residues. Germline values: CDR1 WSHSY, CDR2 SAAADI. The CDR3 reads CASSGARDSYRLEQYF. The CDR3 nucleotides read TGCGCCAGCAGTGGGGCACGGGACAGTTATCGTCTGGAGCAGTACTTC.

The genes are TRBV2 and TRBJ1-1; 10 bases match TRBD1. Germline CDR1 SNHLY, CDR2 FYNNEI. The CDR3 has 15 amino acids. With V trimmed by 5 bases and J by 2 bases, 5 bases remained unmatched. In nucleotides, the CDR3 is TGTGCCAGCAGTAGACAGGGGGCCCCTAACACTGAAGCTTTCTTT. Its translation: CASSRQGAPNTEAFF.

V usage is TRBV10-3 and J usage is TRBJ1-2; tentatively, D is TRBD1 (5 bases). The CDR3 runs to 13 residues. Looked up from germline, CDR1 is ENHRY and CDR2 is SYGVKD. Trimming removed 3 bases at V and 4 bases at J, with 9 bases between. CDR3 region: CAISDSGSYGYTF. For the CDR3, the DNA is TGTGCCATCAGTGATTCAGGGTCCTATGGCTACACCTTC.

This sequence joins TRBV4-1 and TRBJ1-2, with 10 bases lining up with TRBD1. V dropped 2 bases and J dropped 5; count of bases not matched to a gene: 8. CDR3 length: 16 amino acids. Germline CDR1 reads MGHRA; CDR2 reads YSYEKL. CDR3 residues: CASSQPRGDRGYGYTF. CDR3 nucleotides: TGCGCCAGCAGCCAACCCCGCGGGGACAGGGGATATGGCTACACCTTC.

This clone was counted once. The CDR3 loop is CASSGPTNYGYTF. The CDR3 nucleotides are TGTGCCAGCAGTGGGCCAACTAACTATGGCTACACCTTC. The chain is built from TRBV6-5 and TRBJ1-2; D gene uncertain. The ends were cut back, 5 bases at V and 0 bases at J, with 7 bases in the middle. CDR3 size: 13 residues. Germline V CDR1 and CDR2: MNHEY, SVGAGI.

The chain recombines TRBV13 with TRBJ1-1; D may be TRBD1 (6 bases). V was shortened by 3 bases and J by 4 bases, with 21 bases between the two germline ends. CDR1 is PRHDT, CDR2 FYEKMQ, per germline (reference sequence). This CDR3 spans 17 amino acids. This CDR3 reads CASSFGSRGGRATEAFF. CDR3 DNA sequence: TGTGCCAGCAGCTTCGGCTCGAGGGGGGGTAGGGCCACTGAAGCTTTCTTT.

V gene TRBV11-3 combines with J gene TRBJ2-1, with TRBD1 matching 9 bases. CDR3 length: 14 amino acids. V lost 5 bases, J lost 9 bases, and 8 bases stayed unmatched. Per germline, CDR1 SGHNT and CDR2 YENEEA. The CDR3 is CASSPGTGSGEQFF. As DNA, the CDR3 is TGTGCCAGCAGCCCCGGGACAGGGTCCGGTGAGCAGTTCTTC.

Remarks on this clone: At the DNA level, this CDR3 is encoded by other sequences in the same sample as well. The V and J genes are TRBV9 and TRBJ2-7; 14 bases are a match to TRBD2. V was pared by 2 bases and J by 3 bases, with 1 base of the junction left unmatched. Germline V gene lookup returns CDR1 SGDLS and CDR2 YYNGEE. The CDR3 covers 15 residues. In DNA form, the CDR3 reads TGTGCCAGCAGCGTCGGGACTAGCGGGAGCTACGAGCAGTACTTC. Translating it yields CASSVGTSGSYEQYF.

The gene calls are TRBV4-2 and TRBJ2-3, with TRBD2 identical over 9 bases. V was pared by 3 bases and J by 2 bases, with 3 bases of the junction left unmatched. CDR1 and CDR2 (germline): LGHNA, YNFKEQ. CDR3 length equals 15 residues. The CDR3 reads CASSQTSGVTDTQYF. Written as DNA, the CDR3 is TGTGCCAGCAGCCAGACTAGCGGAGTCACAGATACGCAGTATTTT.

This chain uses TRBV9 with TRBJ1-3; D not resolved. CDR3 length equals 19 residues. CDR1 and CDR2 from the germline V gene are SGDLS and YYNGEE. Deletions cut 1 base from V and 4 bases from J, with 24 bases between. In DNA, the CDR3 is TGTGCCAGCAGCGTATCGACCGCAGGAGGCGCAGGTTTAGGAAACACCATATATTTT. It translates to CASSVSTAGGAGLGNTIYF.

V gene TRBV21-1 combines with J gene TRBJ1-2; the tabulated D call, TRBD1, remains unverified against the DNA. TRBV21-1 is assigned pseudogene status. This CDR3 has 20 amino acids. CDR3 sequence (DNA): TGTGCCAGCAGCAACCTCAGTCCGGGACAGACCAACCGTAGGTACTATGGCTACACCTTC. Translating it yields CASSNLSPGQTNRRYYGYTF.

This clone has a single count. The chain uses TRBV5-1 and TRBJ2-7; 10 bases are a match to TRBD2. Per germline, CDR1 SGHRS and CDR2 YFSETQ. After removal of 6 bases from V and 3 bases from J, the junction contained 6 bases not matched to a gene. The CDR3 totals 14 residues. The CDR3 sequence is CASTRTSGDYEQYF. DNA of the CDR3: TGCGCCAGCACCCGGACTAGCGGCGACTACGAGCAGTACTTC.

The chain links TRBV7-9 to TRBJ2-2, with 13 bases fitting TRBD2. This CDR3 comprises 16 residues. With 5 bases clipped from V and 4 bases from J, the junction kept 4 bases outside the gene matches. Germline CDR1 is SEHNR and CDR2 is FQNEAQ (reference sequence). The CDR3 is CASSPGLAGVTGELFF. The CDR3 DNA reads TGTGCCAGCAGCCCCGGACTAGCGGGAGTCACCGGGGAGCTGTTTTTT.

This rearrangement joins TRBV7-2 to TRBJ1-2; 9 bases are shared with TRBD1. V shed 4 bases, J shed 5 bases, and the junction held 5 bases outside the gene matches. Germline values: CDR1 SGHTA, CDR2 FQGNSA. CDR3 size: 14 residues. This CDR3 reads CASSSGTGRYGYTF. For the CDR3, the DNA is TGTGCCAGCAGCTCGGGGACAGGGAGATATGGCTACACCTTC.

The J gene is TRBJ1-1, the V gene TRBV15; tentative D call: TRBD1 (5 bases). In germline, CDR1 is LNHNV, CDR2 YYDKDF (reference sequence). With 7 bases removed from V and 6 bases from J, the gap between germline ends came to 15 bases. CDR3 size: 13 residues. The CDR3 here is CATTSRGNPEAFF. In DNA form, the CDR3 reads TGTGCCACCACGTCCCGGGGGAATCCTGAAGCTTTCTTT.

The chain links TRBV5-1 to TRBJ1-4; possibly TRBD1 for D (6 bases). The CDR3 contains 15 residues. Deletions cut 3 bases from V and 7 bases from J, with 16 bases between. In germline, CDR1 is SGHRS, CDR2 YFSETQ. As DNA, the CDR3 is TGCGCCAGCAGCTCCAACACAGGGTCGGGTGAAAAACTGTTTTTT. It yields the protein CASSSNTGSGEKLFF.

The V gene is TRBV28, the J gene TRBJ2-7; the D gene is possibly TRBD2 (5 bases). Germline values: CDR1 MDHEN, CDR2 SYDVKM. This CDR3 region has 15 residues. Trimming took 1 base from V and 6 from J, leaving 16 bases between them. In DNA, the CDR3 is TGTGCCAGCAGTTTATTAAAGGGAGTAGGCCGCGAGCAGTACTTC. It translates to CASSLLKGVGREQYF. Complete variable domain (other parts from reference TRBV28 and TRBJ2-7): DVKVTQSSRYLVKRTGEKVFLECVQDMDHENMFWYRQDPGLGLRLIYFSYDVKMKEKGDIPEGYSVSREKKERFSLILESASTNQTSMYLCASSLLKGVGREQYFGPGTRLTVT.

The CDR3 DNA reads as TGCGCCAGCAGCCGGATCGCTAGCGGGACCGAGCAGTACTTC. As protein: CASSRIASGTEQYF. V and J are TRBV4-1 and TRBJ2-7; 9 bases map to TRBD2. Germline V CDR1 and CDR2: MGHRA, YSYEKL. CDR3 size: 14 residues. The junction had 7 bases not matched to a gene; V was cut back by 4 bases and J by 6 bases.

The rearrangement uses TRBV6-1 and TRBJ1-1; D unclear. The V end was cut by 10 bases, the J end by 0 bases, with 12 bases between. The CDR3 contains 13 residues. Germline V lookup: CDR1 MNHNS, CDR2 SASEGT. This CDR3 is CANTRGMNTEAFF. The CDR3, as DNA: TGTGCCAACACAAGAGGGATGAACACTGAAGCTTTCTTT.

The J gene is TRBJ2-7, the V gene TRBV6-5, with D perhaps TRBD1 (6 bases). CDR1 and CDR2 (germline): MNHEY, SVGAGI. The germline V and J ends were trimmed by 7 bases and 2 bases, with 18 bases remaining between them. The CDR3 is made up of 15 amino acids. CDR3 residues: CASTTPQGRPYEQYF. The DNA for the CDR3 is TGTGCCAGCACCACCCCGCAGGGGCGCCCCTACGAGCAGTACTTC.

CDR3 coding DNA: TGTGCCAGCAGCTTAGCGGGACAGGGAGCCGGGGAGCTGTTTTTT. Amino acid sequence: CASSLAGQGAGELFF. This sequence joins TRBV7-9 and TRBJ2-2; TRBD1 aligns across 9 bases. The V segment lost 0 bases and the J segment 6 bases; nucleotides outside the gene matches: 2. The CDR3 is 15 residues long. In germline, CDR1 is SEHNR, CDR2 FQNEAQ (reference sequence). Together with reference TRBV7-9 and TRBJ2-2, the CDR3 gives the full variable domain: DTGVSQNPRHKITKRGQNVTFRCDPISEHNRLYWYRQTLGQGPEFLTYFQNEAQLEKSRLLSDRFSAERPKGSFSTLEIQRTEQGDSAMYLCASSLAGQGAGELFFGEGSRLTVL.

This clone was seen more than once but under ten times. The chain carries TRBV14 and TRBJ1-2; TRBD1 agrees at 9 bases. Germline V gene sequence: CDR1 SGHDN, CDR2 FVKESK. V lost 6 bases to trimming and J lost 8 bases; unmatched junction nucleotides: 4. CDR3 size: 12 residues. CDR3 sequence (DNA): TGTGCCAGCAGTCGGGACAGGGCGGGCTACACCTTC. This translates into CASSRDRAGYTF.

The CDR3 DNA reads as TGTGCCAGCAGCTTGGGGCTAACTAGCGACGAGCAGTACTTC. This sequence encodes CASSLGLTSDEQYF. The V and J genes are TRBV7-9 and TRBJ2-7; TRBD2 matches at 7 bases. CDR3 length: 14 amino acids. Germline V gene data show CDR1 as SEHNR and CDR2 as FQNEAQ (reference sequence). The V gene end was trimmed by 3 bases and the J gene end by 5 bases; junction bases not matched to a gene: 7.

The chain joins TRBV4-1 to TRBJ2-1, with TRBD2 identical over 10 bases. The V gene's germline CDR1 is MGHRA and CDR2 YSYEKL. J was trimmed by 5 bases and V by 7 bases; bases with no gene match: 8. The CDR3 covers 15 residues. The CDR3 nucleotides are TGCGCCAGCACCACAAGCGGGAGGGATCACAATGAGCAGTTCTTC. Translating gives CASTTSGRDHNEQFF.